Listed below are T cell receptor beta chains from one sample, sequenced in a study of regulatory T cells in long-lasting Graves disease. TCRdb reprocessed the multiplex PCR reads with MiXCR, giving one entry per CDR3 protein. This table holds 500,000 or so distinct CDR3 sequences, 15% to 20% found once. These records were also assigned to another study, of T cells in Graves' hyperthyroidism and ophthalmopathy.

Sequencing used peripheral blood mononuclear cells (PBMCs), obtained at new diagnosis, from a patient treated with antithyroid drugs. Receptors originate from a man between 35 and 55 years old with Graves disease. CDR3s include the opening cysteine and the closing phenylalanine or tryptophan. A D gene is named only where the DNA matches it firmly. For some rows the clone size is stated as once, few or many, or as a class when expanded; others skip it.

J,D,size,V,CDR3,DNA
TRBJ2-3,TRBD2,NA,TRBV20-1,CSASGRSTDTQYF,TGCAGTGCTAGCGGGAGGTCGACAGATACGCAGTATTTT
TRBJ2-1,NA,NA,TRBV7-2,CASSQAFGDEQFF,TGTGCCAGCAGCCAAGCGTTCGGAGATGAGCAGTTCTTC
TRBJ2-1,NA,many,TRBV7-2,CASSLEGGGPYNEQFF,TGTGCCAGCAGCTTAGAGGGGGGTGGGCCCTACAATGAGCAGTTCTTC
TRBJ2-7,NA,many,TRBV27,CAPPGRGYEQYF,TGTGCCCCCCCGGGACGGGGCTACGAGCAGTACTTC
TRBJ1-2,NA,few,TRBV27,CASSLTNRVDDGYTF,TGTGCCAGCAGTTTGACGAATAGGGTCGATGATGGCTACACCTTC
TRBJ2-4,TRBD2,few,TRBV11-2,CASSSRGGLAGSGGIQYF,TGTGCCAGCAGCTCTAGGGGGGGACTAGCGGGATCCGGAGGCATTCAGTACTTC
TRBJ1-3,NA,NA,TRBV12-5,CASGPSAGRGNTIYF,TGTGCTAGTGGCCCTTCCGCCGGCCGTGGAAACACCATATATTTT
TRBJ2-7,NA,many,TRBV27,CASSPAKSHSYEQYF,TGTGCCAGCAGTCCCGCCAAGTCCCACTCCTACGAGCAGTACTTC
TRBJ2-1,TRBD2,many,TRBV7-9,CASSLNVPGLAGGPYNEQFF,TGTGCCAGCAGCCTAAATGTCCCGGGACTAGCGGGAGGGCCCTACAATGAGCAGTTCTTC
TRBJ1-1,NA,many,TRBV5-1,CASSLLEFTEAFF,TGCGCCAGCAGCTTGTTGGAATTCACTGAAGCTTTCTTT
TRBJ1-1,NA,many,TRBV28,CASSLPEINTEAFF,TGTGCCAGCAGTTTGCCAGAGATTAACACTGAAGCTTTCTTT
TRBJ2-1,NA,NA,TRBV7-7,CASSLSMAGEQFF,TGTGCTAGCAGCTTAAGCATGGCCGGGGAGCAGTTCTTC
TRBJ2-7,NA,many,TRBV7-6,CASSFRTLPQLNEQYF,TGTGCCAGCAGCTTTAGGACCCTACCCCAACTTAACGAGCAGTACTTC
TRBJ2-1,TRBD2,NA,TRBV6-1,CASSEGTSGRNEQFF,TGTGCCAGCAGTGAGGGGACTAGCGGACGCAATGAGCAGTTCTTC
TRBJ2-5,NA,NA,TRBV5-1,CASSFNAQETQYF,TGCGCCAGCAGCTTTAACGCCCAAGAGACCCAGTACTTC
TRBJ2-7,NA,many,TRBV28,CASAGTPSYEQYF,TGTGCCAGCGCCGGGACACCATCCTACGAGCAGTACTTC
TRBJ1-2,NA,NA,TRBV12-3/TRBV12-4,CASSPRLGLNYGYTF,TGTGCCAGCAGTCCCCGGTTGGGTTTGAACTATGGCTACACCTTC
TRBJ2-2,NA,many,TRBV18,CASSPEGASNTGELFF,TGTGCCAGCTCACCGGAGGGGGCGTCGAACACCGGGGAGCTGTTTTTT
TRBJ2-1,TRBD2,many,TRBV20-1,CSARDPGRTRGMGEQFF,TGCAGTGCTAGAGATCCTGGAAGGACTAGAGGTATGGGTGAGCAGTTCTTC
TRBJ2-2,NA,NA,TRBV9,CASSVAISGELFF,TGTGCCAGCAGCGTAGCAATCTCCGGGGAGCTGTTTTTT
TRBJ2-3,TRBD1,NA,TRBV6-2/TRBV6-3,CASSYSRTGGILDTQYF,TGTGCCAGCAGTTACTCCCGGACAGGGGGAATTTTGGATACGCAGTATTTT
TRBJ2-1,NA,many,TRBV11-2,CASSLEWSSYNEQFF,TGTGCCAGCAGCTTAGAGTGGAGCTCCTACAATGAGCAGTTCTTC
TRBJ2-5,TRBD2,many,TRBV29-1,CSVGTSQETQYF,TGCAGCGTCGGGACTAGTCAAGAGACCCAGTACTTC
TRBJ2-1,TRBD2,NA,TRBV5-6,CASSFRWTSGRALNEQFF,TGTGCCAGCAGCTTCCGGTGGACTAGCGGGAGGGCCCTCAATGAGCAGTTCTTC
TRBJ2-7,NA,many,TRBV20-1,CSARLGNYEQYF,TGCAGTGCTAGACTAGGCAACTACGAGCAGTACTTC
TRBJ1-4,TRBD1,many,TRBV2,CASSRGPNEKLFF,TGTGCCAGCAGCAGGGGGCCTAATGAAAAACTGTTTTTT
TRBJ2-2,NA,many,TRBV28,CASSLAGGNTGELFF,TGTGCCAGCAGCTTAGCTGGAGGGAACACCGGGGAGCTGTTTTTT
TRBJ2-1,NA,many,TRBV7-3,CASSSRRQYNEQFF,TGTGCCAGCAGCTCAAGACGGCAGTACAATGAGCAGTTCTTC
TRBJ2-6,TRBD1,few,TRBV5-1,CASSLAGQGLRANVLTF,TGCGCCAGCAGCTTGGCCGGACAGGGTTTGAGGGCCAACGTCCTGACTTTC
TRBJ2-7,NA,many,TRBV6-1,CASRRPPYEQYF,TGTGCCAGCAGGAGACCTCCCTACGAGCAGTACTTC
TRBJ1-2,NA,few,TRBV6-2/TRBV6-3,CASSYSGEEDYGYTF,TGTGCCAGCAGTTACTCGGGGGAGGAAGACTATGGCTACACCTTC
TRBJ2-7,TRBD1,few,TRBV27,CASSLSDRDYEQYF,TGTGCCAGCAGTTTAAGCGACAGGGACTACGAGCAGTACTTC
TRBJ1-3,NA,NA,TRBV29-1,CSVDDSSGNTIYF,TGCAGCGTTGACGACAGCTCTGGAAACACCATATATTTT
TRBJ2-3,NA,many,TRBV12-3/TRBV12-4,CASRHGTDTQYF,TGTGCCAGCAGACACGGGACAGATACGCAGTATTTT
TRBJ2-2,NA,many,TRBV30,CACKLVNTGELFF,TGTGCCTGTAAACTGGTGAACACCGGGGAGCTGTTTTTT
TRBJ2-7,NA,many,TRBV19,CASRETGHYEQYF,TGTGCCAGTAGAGAGACAGGACACTACGAGCAGTACTTC
TRBJ1-2,NA,many,TRBV28,CASREGSANYGYTF,TGTGCCAGCAGGGAGGGGTCAGCTAACTATGGCTACACCTTC
TRBJ2-7,TRBD1,many,TRBV5-1,CASSFGQGVGEQYF,TGCGCCAGCAGCTTCGGACAGGGCGTCGGCGAGCAGTACTTC
TRBJ1-3,NA,many,TRBV5-1,CASSRDGNSGNTIYF,TGCGCCAGCAGCCGCGACGGAAACTCTGGAAACACCATATATTTT
TRBJ2-1,NA,many,TRBV7-3,CASSKSGSHNEQFF,TGTGCCAGCAGCAAGTCAGGGAGCCACAATGAGCAGTTCTTC
TRBJ1-5,TRBD1,many,TRBV5-1,CASSLEGTGDQPQHF,TGCGCCAGCAGCCTCGAAGGGACAGGGGACCAGCCCCAGCATTTT
TRBJ2-1,NA,many,TRBV7-3,CASSVGGGTYNEQFF,TGTGCCAGCAGCGTAGGCGGCGGAACCTACAATGAGCAGTTCTTC
TRBJ1-5,NA,NA,TRBV20-1,CSAGGISNQPQHF,TGCAGTGCGGGCGGGATTAGCAATCAGCCCCAGCATTTT
TRBJ1-2,TRBD1,few,TRBV5-1,CASSLGVRTGGALWRYTF,TGCGCCAGCAGCTTGGGCGTTAGGACAGGGGGCGCCCTCTGGCGCTACACCTTC
TRBJ1-2,NA,NA,TRBV6-1,CASSEASFGYTF,TGTGCCAGCAGTGAAGCCAGTTTTGGCTACACCTTC
TRBJ1-4,NA,NA,TRBV6-1,CASRRGSANEKLFF,TGTGCCAGCAGAAGAGGCTCAGCTAATGAAAAACTGTTTTTT
TRBJ2-7,NA,NA,TRBV4-2,CASSQGPAGQSYEQYF,TGTGCCAGCAGCCAAGGTCCCGCAGGTCAATCCTACGAGCAGTACTTC
TRBJ2-1,TRBD2,many,TRBV2,CASRASGGGYNEQFF,TGTGCCAGCAGGGCTTCGGGAGGGGGCTACAATGAGCAGTTCTTC
TRBJ2-7,NA,NA,TRBV6-2/TRBV6-3,CASSYIGTQTREQYF,TGTGCCAGCAGTTACATCGGGACTCAGACGAGGGAGCAGTACTTC
TRBJ1-1,NA,many,TRBV12-3/TRBV12-4,CASSPPIRVTEAFF,TGTGCCAGCAGTCCACCCATCCGGGTCACTGAAGCTTTCTTT
TRBJ1-6,TRBD1,many,TRBV3-1,CASSQEDRSSLHF,TGTGCCAGCAGCCAAGAGGACAGGTCCTCCCTCCACTTT
TRBJ1-1,NA,few,TRBV7-9,CASSLVRAGGTEAFF,TGTGCCAGCAGCTTGGTTAGGGCGGGCGGCACTGAAGCTTTCTTT
TRBJ1-5,NA,few,TRBV10-3,CAPPGAKESQPQHF,TGTGCCCCGCCAGGAGCGAAGGAAAGTCAGCCCCAGCATTTT
TRBJ2-1,TRBD2,once,TRBV9,CASSVNSGYNEQFF,TGTGCCAGCAGCGTAAATAGCGGGTACAATGAGCAGTTCTTC
TRBJ1-1,NA,few,TRBV6-1,CASSHRDAKGTEAFF,TGTGCCAGCAGCCACCGGGACGCCAAAGGGACTGAAGCTTTCTTT